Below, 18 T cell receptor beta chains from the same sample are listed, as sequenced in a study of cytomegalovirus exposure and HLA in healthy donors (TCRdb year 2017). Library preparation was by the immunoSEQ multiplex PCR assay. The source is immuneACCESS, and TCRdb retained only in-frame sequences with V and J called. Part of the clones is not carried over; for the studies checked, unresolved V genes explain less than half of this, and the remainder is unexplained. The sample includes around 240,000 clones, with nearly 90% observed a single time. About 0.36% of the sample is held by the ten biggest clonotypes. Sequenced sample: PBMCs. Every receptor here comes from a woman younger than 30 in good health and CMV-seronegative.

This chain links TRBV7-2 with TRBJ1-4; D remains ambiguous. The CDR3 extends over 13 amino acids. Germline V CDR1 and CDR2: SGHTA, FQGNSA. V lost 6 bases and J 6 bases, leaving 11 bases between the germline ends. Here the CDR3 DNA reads TGTGCCAGCAGTCAGCGGGGAGATGAAAAACTGTTTTTT. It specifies CASSQRGDEKLFF. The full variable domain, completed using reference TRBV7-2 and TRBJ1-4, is GAGVSQSPSNKVTEKGKDVELRCDPISGHTALYWYRQSLGQGLEFLIYFQGNSAPDKSGLPSDRFSAERTGGSVSTLTIQRTQQEDSAVYLCASSQRGDEKLFFGSGTQLSVL.

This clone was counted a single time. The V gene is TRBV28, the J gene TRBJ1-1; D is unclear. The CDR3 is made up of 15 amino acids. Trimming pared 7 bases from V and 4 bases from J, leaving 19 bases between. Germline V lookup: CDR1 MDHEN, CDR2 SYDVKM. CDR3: CASIPGGLEGTEAFF. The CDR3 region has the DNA TGTGCCAGCATCCCCGGAGGTCTTGAAGGCACTGAAGCTTTCTTT.

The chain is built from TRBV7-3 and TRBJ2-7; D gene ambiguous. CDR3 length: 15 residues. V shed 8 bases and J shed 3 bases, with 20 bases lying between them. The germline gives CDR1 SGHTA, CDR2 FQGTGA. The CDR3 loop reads CASRPLRRNYYEQYF. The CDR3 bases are TGTGCCAGCCGCCCGCTTAGAAGAAACTACTACGAGCAGTACTTC.

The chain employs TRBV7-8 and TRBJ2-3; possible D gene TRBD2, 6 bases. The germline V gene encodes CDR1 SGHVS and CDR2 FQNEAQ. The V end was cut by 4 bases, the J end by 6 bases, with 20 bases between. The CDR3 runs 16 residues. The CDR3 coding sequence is TGTGCCAGCAGCTCCGAGGCGGGGCCGGTGGGGGATACGCAGTATTTT. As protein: CASSSEAGPVGDTQYF.

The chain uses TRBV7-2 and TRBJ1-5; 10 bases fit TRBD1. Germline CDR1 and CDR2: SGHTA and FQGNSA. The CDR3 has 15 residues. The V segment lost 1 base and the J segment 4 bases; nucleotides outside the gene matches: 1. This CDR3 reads CASSLVGQGNQPQHF. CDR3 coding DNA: TGTGCCAGCAGCTTAGTGGGACAGGGGAATCAGCCCCAGCATTTT.

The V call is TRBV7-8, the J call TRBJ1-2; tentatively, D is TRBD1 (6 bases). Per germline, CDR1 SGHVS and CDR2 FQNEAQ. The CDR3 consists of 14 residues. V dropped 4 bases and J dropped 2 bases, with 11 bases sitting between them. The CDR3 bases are TGTGCCAGCAGCTGGGACATCATGAACTATGGCTACACCTTC. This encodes CASSWDIMNYGYTF.

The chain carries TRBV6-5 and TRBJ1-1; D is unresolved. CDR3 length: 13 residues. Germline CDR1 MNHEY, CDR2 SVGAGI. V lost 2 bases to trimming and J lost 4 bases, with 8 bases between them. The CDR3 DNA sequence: TGTGCCAGCAGTTACCAAGAGGTCACTGAAGCTTTCTTT. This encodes CASSYQEVTEAFF.

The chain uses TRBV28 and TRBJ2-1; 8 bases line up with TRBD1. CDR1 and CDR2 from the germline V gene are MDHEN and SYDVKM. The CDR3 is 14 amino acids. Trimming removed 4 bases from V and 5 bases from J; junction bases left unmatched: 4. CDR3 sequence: CASSSTGVDNEQFF. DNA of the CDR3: TGTGCCAGCAGTTCGACAGGGGTGGACAATGAGCAGTTCTTC.

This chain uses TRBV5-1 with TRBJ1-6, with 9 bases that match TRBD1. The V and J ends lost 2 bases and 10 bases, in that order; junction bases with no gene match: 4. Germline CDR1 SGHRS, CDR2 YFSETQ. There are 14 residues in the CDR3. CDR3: CASSLPTGGSPLHF. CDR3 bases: TGCGCCAGCAGCTTACCGACAGGGGGATCACCCCTCCACTTT.

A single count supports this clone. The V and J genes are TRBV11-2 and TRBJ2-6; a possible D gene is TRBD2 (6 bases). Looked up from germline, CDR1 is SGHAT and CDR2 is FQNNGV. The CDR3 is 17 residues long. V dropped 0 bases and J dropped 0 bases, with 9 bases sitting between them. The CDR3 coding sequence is TGTGCCAGCAGCTTAGAGGCGGGGTTCTCTGGGGCCAACGTCCTGACTTTC. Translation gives CASSLEAGFSGANVLTF.

The chain's CDR3 is CASSPAGGRINEQFF. The CDR3, as DNA: TGTGCCAGCAGCCCCGCGGGGGGGCGGATCAATGAGCAGTTCTTC. V is TRBV9 and J is TRBJ2-1; 9 bases line up with TRBD2. The CDR3 is 15 amino acids. In germline, CDR1 is SGDLS, CDR2 YYNGEE. J lost 6 bases, V lost 4 bases, and 8 bases had no gene match.

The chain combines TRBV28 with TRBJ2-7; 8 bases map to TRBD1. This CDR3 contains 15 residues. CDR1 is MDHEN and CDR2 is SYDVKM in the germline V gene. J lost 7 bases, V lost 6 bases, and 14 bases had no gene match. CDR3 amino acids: CASRLGDRPLREQYF. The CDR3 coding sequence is TGTGCCAGCAGACTAGGGGACAGGCCGTTGAGGGAGCAGTACTTC.

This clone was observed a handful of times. CDR3 residues: CASSGGTGGGYTF. The CDR3, as DNA: TGTGCCAGCAGTGGGGGGACAGGGGGCGGCTACACCTTC. The genes are TRBV2 and TRBJ1-2, with 12 bases fitting TRBD1. Looked up from germline, CDR1 is SNHLY and CDR2 is FYNNEI. V lost 4 bases to trimming and J lost 8 bases; unmatched junction nucleotides: 2. This CDR3 has 13 amino acids.

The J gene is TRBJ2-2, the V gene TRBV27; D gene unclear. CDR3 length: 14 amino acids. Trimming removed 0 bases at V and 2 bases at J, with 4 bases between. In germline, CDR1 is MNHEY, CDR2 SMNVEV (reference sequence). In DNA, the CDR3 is TGTGCCAGCAGTTTATCGGCCAACACCGGGGAGCTGTTTTTT. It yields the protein CASSLSANTGELFF.

Written as DNA, the CDR3 is TGCGCCAGCAGTAGTGTCAGGGGAACTGAAGCTTTCTTT. This encodes CASSSVRGTEAFF. This sequence joins TRBV5-1 and TRBJ1-1, with D possibly TRBD1 on 6 matching bases. CDR1 SGHRS and CDR2 YFSETQ come from the germline V gene. The length of the CDR3 is 13 residues. V was clipped by 5 bases and J by 5 bases, with 13 bases between them. The whole variable domain, remainder taken from reference TRBV5-1 and TRBJ1-1, is KAGVTQTPRYLIKTRGQQVTLSCSPISGHRSVSWYQQTPGQGLQFLFEYFSETQRNKGNFPGRFSGRQFSNSRSEMNVSTLELGDSALYLCASSSVRGTEAFFGQGTRLTVV.

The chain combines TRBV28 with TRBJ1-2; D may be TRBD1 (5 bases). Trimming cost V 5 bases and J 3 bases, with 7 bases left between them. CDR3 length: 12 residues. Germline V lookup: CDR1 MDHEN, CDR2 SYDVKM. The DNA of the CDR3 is TGTGCCAGCAGTATGACAGACTATGGCTACACCTTC. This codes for CASSMTDYGYTF.

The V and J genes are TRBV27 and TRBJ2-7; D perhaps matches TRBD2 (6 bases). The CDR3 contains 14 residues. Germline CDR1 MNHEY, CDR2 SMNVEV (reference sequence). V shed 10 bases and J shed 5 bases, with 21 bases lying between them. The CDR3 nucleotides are TGTGCCACGACTAGAGGAGGGGACGGCAACGAGCAGTACTTC. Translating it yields CATTRGGDGNEQYF.

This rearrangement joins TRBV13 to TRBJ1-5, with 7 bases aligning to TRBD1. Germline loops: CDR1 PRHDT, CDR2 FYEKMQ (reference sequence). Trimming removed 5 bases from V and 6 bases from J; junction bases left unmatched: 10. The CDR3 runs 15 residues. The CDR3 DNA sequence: TGTGCCAGCAGCCAGCGAAGACAGGGATCTCAGCCCCAGCATTTT. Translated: CASSQRRQGSQPQHF.